A selection of T cell receptor beta chains follows, all from one sample in a study of T cell responses to AZD1222 COVID-19 vaccine. Method: immunoSEQ multiplex PCR; TCRdb's copy keeps in-frame clones and lacks some. Among 140,000 to 150,000 clones listed, around 90% were seen once. The input for sequencing was peripheral blood, taken 28 days after the second dose of the MenACWY control vaccine. The source of these receptors is an adult who received the MenACWY meningococcal vaccine as a control. The CDR3 runs from the conserved cysteine through the conserved F or W. A D gene is named only where the DNA matches it firmly. Clone size is not always given. Where it is, it says once, few, many or a class for expanded clones.

d_call clone_size j_call v_call cdr3_aa cdr3_nt
. few TRBJ2-7 TRBV5-1 CASSLDGLYEQYF TGCGCCAGCTCACTGGACGGCTTATACGAGCAGTACTTC
TRBD1 . TRBJ2-4 TRBV5-1 CASSLAGDGTDIQYF TGCGCCAGCAGCTTGGCTGGGGATGGGACAGACATTCAGTACTTC
. . TRBJ2-7 TRBV6-2/TRBV6-3 CASSPRGYEQYF TGTGCCAGCAGCCCGCGGGGCTACGAGCAGTACTTC
. . TRBJ2-3 TRBV11-3 CASSPRQADTDTQYF TGTGCCAGCAGCCCCCGACAAGCCGACACAGATACGCAGTATTTT
. . TRBJ2-7 TRBV18 CASSRQEYEQYF TGTGCCAGCTCACGACAGGAATACGAGCAGTACTTC
. . TRBJ1-3 TRBV6-1 CASSEGGKQDTIYF TGTGCCAGCAGTGAGGGGGGGAAGCAAGACACCATATATTTT
TRBD1 . TRBJ1-3 TRBV30 CAWSGQGGNTIYF TGTGCCTGGAGCGGACAGGGTGGAAACACCATATATTTT
. . TRBJ2-3 TRBV7-2 CASSLAPTSRSADTQYF TGTGCCAGCAGCTTAGCTCCCACATCACGGAGCGCAGATACGCAGTATTTT
. . TRBJ2-5 TRBV3-1/TRBV3-2 CASSPTVQETQYF TGTGCCAGCAGCCCCACCGTTCAAGAGACCCAGTACTTC
TRBD2 once TRBJ2-7 TRBV19 CASSTREAGGGYEQYF TGTGCCAGTAGTACCCGGGAAGCGGGAGGTGGATACGAGCAGTACTTC
TRBD1 . TRBJ1-1 TRBV24-1 CATRPNSGGVNTEAFF TGTGCCACCCGGCCAAACTCAGGGGGGGTGAACACTGAAGCTTTCTTT
. . TRBJ2-2 TRBV7-2 CASSHGANTGELFF TGTGCCAGCAGCCACGGTGCGAACACCGGGGAGCTGTTTTTT